This T cell receptor (beta chain) stems from a study of blood T cell repertoires in COVID-19 (TCRdb year 2020). Notes on the research overall: Collaborator samples came from the United States, Italy and Spain and covered acute and convalescent phases of COVID-19. The material from the prospective study consisted of cDNA or gDNA derived from T cells, B-cell-depleted T cells, or PBMCs. The dataset comprised deeply sampled blood TCRbeta repertoires from subjects exposed to, actively infected with, or recovered from COVID-19. The repertoires were made available in a free public database intended to serve as a resource for research on the immune response to SARS-CoV-2. The samples were drawn from two sources: the first 160 participants of the ongoing ImmuneRACE study, and fewer than 1,500 subjects contributed by 6 global collaborators. Nearly every sample came with metadata listing a de-identified subject ID, COVID-19 status, age in years and sex. Where available, HLA class I and class II types were obtained from metadata supplied by the sample provider rather than from assay-based typing.

One collaborating source in Seattle enrolled patients while the patients were actively infected and followed the patients over time throughout the course of disease. Each collaborating institution followed its own protocols to collect whole blood in K2EDTA tubes. Collaborator samples were shipped for TCRbeta analysis as frozen whole blood, isolated PBMCs, or DNA extracted from either sample type. What the research found in general, with its limitations: Clinical and demographic metadata were provided uncurated, with the amount varying by source and participant.

This clone came up once. It has no known antigen specificity. Per-base quality was not reported, and no clone a single base away is much larger than it. Trimming removed 9 bases from V and 2 bases from J; the gene matches leave 6 bases unexplained. Including cysteine and phenylalanine, the CDR3 has 14 amino acids. The kept DNA is CDR3 alone, 42 bases in frame from the first base. CDR1 and CDR2 (LNHDA, SQIVND) derive from the germline V gene (reference sequence). TCRbeta CDR3 regions were amplified from genomic DNA using the immunoSEQ Assay, a bias-controlled multiplex PCR. The authors' pipeline ran thus. The number of nucleated cells in each sample was estimated from the amplification of reference gene primers within the assay. To quantify the absolute abundance of each unique TCRbeta CDR3 rearrangement, sequence reads were collapsed and filtered. For each sample, productive Simpson clonality was calculated as the square root of Simpson's diversity index over productive rearrangements. The immuneACCESS repertoire file appears here via TCRdb, limited to in-frame rearrangements. These files lack a portion of the clones; in checked studies, under half of the deficit traces to unresolved V genes, and the cause of the others is not known. V, J and clone size were drawn from that table, and D and trimming were deduced from the DNA. Present in this sample are about 340,000 clones, less than 90% of which were seen just once. The ten biggest clones cover roughly 7.2% of the sample.

Sequencing input: peripheral blood. This receptor chain uses TRBV19 and TRBJ1-1; 10 of the junction bases match TRBD1. This receptor was obtained from a woman aged 60 to 75 with COVID-19, enrolled during active disease. The DNA sequence is TGTGCCAGCAGACAGGGGGCGCTCAACACTGAAGCTTTCTTT. Translated, this is CASRQGALNTEAFF.